The 9 T cell receptor beta chains given below trace back to one sample, sequenced in a study of blood T cell repertoires in COVID-19. Assay: immunoSEQ multiplex PCR; the TCRdb copy retains only in-frame clones and omits some. The sample lists approximately 200,000 clones; around three quarters were seen once. Sequenced input: peripheral blood. The receptors derive from a man in his sixties with active or convalescent COVID-19.

The V and J genes are TRBV9 and TRBJ1-6; D ambiguous. The CDR3 is made up of 15 amino acids. Trimming pared 2 bases from V and 5 bases from J, leaving 11 bases between. Germline V lookup: CDR1 SGDLS, CDR2 YYNGEE. The CDR3 loop is CASSVGVSDNSPLHF. DNA of the CDR3: TGTGCCAGCAGCGTCGGGGTCAGTGATAATTCACCCCTCCACTTT.

This sequence joins TRBV3-1 (or the pseudogene TRBV3-2) and TRBJ1-4; 9 bases align to TRBD1. V lost 2 bases, J lost 2 bases, and 3 bases stayed unmatched. The CDR3 sequence is 16 residues long. Germline CDR1 is LGHDT and CDR2 is YNNKEL (reference sequence). The CDR3 DNA reads TGTGCCAGCAGCCAATTCGGACAGGGGACTAATGAAAAACTGTTTTTT. It translates to CASSQFGQGTNEKLFF.

This chain connects TRBV28 to TRBJ1-1, with TRBD1 matching 8 bases. Per germline, CDR1 MDHEN and CDR2 SYDVKM. There are 14 residues in the CDR3. The J segment lost 4 bases and the V segment lost 6 bases, leaving 7 bases of the junction unmatched. As DNA, the CDR3 is TGTGCCAGCAGGCCTACAGGGGGGGTCACTGAAGCTTTCTTT. Protein product: CASRPTGGVTEAFF. Supplemented by reference TRBV28 and TRBJ1-1, the full variable domain reads DVKVTQSSRYLVKRTGEKVFLECVQDMDHENMFWYRQDPGLGLRLIYFSYDVKMKEKGDIPEGYSVSREKKERFSLILESASTNQTSMYLCASRPTGGVTEAFFGQGTRLTVV.

The chain is built from TRBV5-6 and TRBJ2-1; a weak D match, TRBD2 (6 bases). The V and J ends lost 2 bases and 10 bases respectively, with 16 bases between them. The CDR3 runs to 14 residues. Germline V gene lookup returns CDR1 SGHDT and CDR2 YYEEEE. CDR3 DNA sequence: TGTGCCAGCAGCTTCCAGACTAGTCGCAACGAGCAGTTCTTC. Protein product: CASSFQTSRNEQFF.

This chain connects TRBV28 to TRBJ2-2, with 9 nucleotides matching TRBD1. The length of the CDR3 is 16 residues. The J segment lost 6 bases and the V segment lost 6 bases, leaving 11 bases of the junction unmatched. The germline gives CDR1 MDHEN, CDR2 SYDVKM. In DNA, the CDR3 is TGTGCCAGCAGCTCTTCCGGGACAGGGATCGCCGGGGAGCTGTTTTTT. It yields the protein CASSSSGTGIAGELFF.

This rearrangement joins TRBV2 to TRBJ2-5; TRBD1 might be the D (5 bases). In germline, CDR1 is SNHLY, CDR2 FYNNEI. The CDR3 extends over 12 amino acids. Trimming cost V 6 bases and J 5 bases, with 10 bases left between them. The CDR3 nucleotides are TGTGCCAGCAGCCAAGGGGTGGAGACCCAGTACTTC. It is translated as CASSQGVETQYF. The full variable domain, in which reference TRBV2 and TRBJ2-5 provide the parts outside the CDR3, is EPEVTQTPSHQVTQMGQEVILRCVPISNHLYFYWYRQILGQKVEFLVSFYNNEISEKSEIFDDQFSVERPDGSNFTLKIRSTKLEDSAMYFCASSQGVETQYFGPGTRLLVL.

This chain uses TRBV4-3 with TRBJ2-7; perhaps TRBD2 as D (5 bases). Germline CDR1 and CDR2: LGHNA and YSLEER. V lost 4 bases to trimming and J lost 2 bases, with 12 bases between them. This CDR3 is 14 amino acids long. CDR3 sequence reads: CASSLTRGAYEQYF. As DNA, the CDR3 is TGCGCCAGCAGCCTCACCCGGGGAGCCTACGAGCAGTACTTC.

This chain joins TRBV5-4 and TRBJ1-2; D not resolved. In germline, CDR1 is SGHNT, CDR2 YYREEE (reference sequence). The CDR3 extends over 14 amino acids. The germline V and J ends were trimmed by 4 bases and 0 bases, with 10 bases remaining between them. The CDR3 reads CASSGHTSNYGYTF. The DNA of the CDR3 is TGTGCCAGCAGCGGGCACACTTCTAACTATGGCTACACCTTC.

V usage is TRBV13 and J usage is TRBJ2-3, with 9 bases aligning to TRBD2. The junction had 6 bases not matched to a gene; V was cut back by 5 bases and J by 3 bases. The CDR3 runs 15 residues. CDR1 is PRHDT, CDR2 FYEKMQ, per germline (reference sequence). DNA of the CDR3: TGTGCCAGCAGCCCACTTAGCGGGAGTACAGATACGCAGTATTTT. It codes for CASSPLSGSTDTQYF.